This T cell receptor beta chain was documented in a study of beta chain features in type 1 diabetes. Overall study: Sorted cells from all samples, numbering roughly 100 million, were examined.

This clone came up a few times. Its target is unknown. Germline CDR1 LGHNT, CDR2 FRNRAP. The CDR3 is 14 amino acids. The V gene end was trimmed by 6 bases and the J gene end by 7 bases; junction bases not matched to a gene: 7. As every portion of the isolated RNA was reverse transcribed, the sequencing read expressed TCRB transcripts. Millions of reads, on average, came from each naive, central memory and regulatory T cell sample. The assay was immunoSEQ multiplex PCR, and TCRdb's table has in-frame clones only and misses some. This table has around 650,000 clones, around 11% appearing once. General study results and limits: The study found moderately but significantly shorter TCRB CDR3s in all four CD4+ subsets of Type 1 diabetes patients. Within patients, naive, central memory and Treg TCRB repertoires seemed more similar than within healthy donors.

The sequence was collected from a man aged 25-45 years with type 1 diabetes. The chain couples TRBV12-5 to TRBJ2-2; 8 bases are a match to TRBD1. The sequencing input was naive CD4+ T cells from blood. The CDR3 reads CASGPGQGGGELFF. The CDR3 DNA follows: TGTGCTAGTGGGCCTGGACAGGGCGGCGGGGAGCTGTTTTTT.